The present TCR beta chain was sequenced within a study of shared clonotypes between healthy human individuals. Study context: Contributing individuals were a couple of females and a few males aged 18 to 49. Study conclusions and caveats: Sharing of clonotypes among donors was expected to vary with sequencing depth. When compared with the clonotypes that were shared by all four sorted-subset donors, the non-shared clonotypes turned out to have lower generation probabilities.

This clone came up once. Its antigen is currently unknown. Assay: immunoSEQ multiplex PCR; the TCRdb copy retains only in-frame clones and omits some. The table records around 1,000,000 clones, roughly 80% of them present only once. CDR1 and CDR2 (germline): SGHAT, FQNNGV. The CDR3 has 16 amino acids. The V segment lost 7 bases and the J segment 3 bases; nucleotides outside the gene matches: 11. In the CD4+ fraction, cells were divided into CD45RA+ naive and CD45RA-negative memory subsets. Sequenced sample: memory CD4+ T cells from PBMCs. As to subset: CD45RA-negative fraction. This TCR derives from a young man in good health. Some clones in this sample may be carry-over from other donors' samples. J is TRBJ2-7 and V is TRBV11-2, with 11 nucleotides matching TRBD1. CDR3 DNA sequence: TGTGCCAGCACCCCCGTCGCTGGGACAGGGGGCTACGAGCAGTACTTC. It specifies CASTPVAGTGGYEQYF.